These T cell receptor beta chains were read from a single sample in a study of blood T cells in healthy people across ages. From the 5' RACE reads, TCRdb called clonotypes with MiXCR, one entry per CDR3 protein. The table lists 750,000 to 850,000 distinct CDR3 sequences, 25% of them singletons. These data also featured in a second study, about T cells of mothers and their children.

Sequenced input: blood. Receptor source: a boy aged 10-17 years in good health. Each CDR3 is given with its conserved first and last residue. The D gene is left open where the match is weak. The size field is filled for only some rows; it gives once, few, many or a size class.

V,J,size,D,CDR3,DNA
TRBV11-2,TRBJ1-6,NA,TRBD1,CASSYGTGGRSPLHF,TGTGCCAGCAGTTACGGGACAGGTGGAAGGTCACCCCTCCACTTT
TRBV10-3,TRBJ2-7,few,NA,CAISESGPGGRIYEQYF,TGTGCCATCAGTGAGTCGGGGCCAGGGGGGCGAATCTACGAGCAGTACTTC
TRBV27,TRBJ1-2,few,NA,CASTTTGFYGYTF,TGTGCCAGCACCACGACAGGCTTCTATGGCTACACCTTC
TRBV12-5,TRBJ2-3,many,TRBD2,CASGPRDLAGLRTDTQYF,TGTGCTAGTGGTCCCCGGGATCTTGCGGGACTACGCACAGATACGCAGTATTTT
TRBV15,TRBJ1-2,few,NA,CATSRDLGGPAVVNYGYTF,TGTGCCACCAGCAGAGATCTGGGGGGCCCGGCGGTTGTGAACTATGGCTACACCTTC
TRBV20-1,TRBJ1-1,few,TRBD1,CSAREWTGGRRNTEAFF,TGCAGTGCTAGAGAGTGGACAGGGGGCCGAAGGAACACTGAAGCTTTCTTT
TRBV29-1,TRBJ2-1,many,TRBD1,CSVQPRDREGNEQFF,TGCAGCGTTCAGCCCCGGGACAGGGAAGGCAATGAGCAGTTCTTC
TRBV2,TRBJ2-1,NA,NA,CASSVLLGSYNEQFF,TGTGCCAGCAGTGTACTGTTGGGGTCCTACAATGAGCAGTTCTTC
TRBV18,TRBJ2-7,few,NA,CASSSIKYEQYF,TGTGCCAGCTCATCCATAAAATACGAGCAGTACTTC
TRBV28,TRBJ1-2,NA,NA,CASSWDPGATYGYTF,TGTGCCAGCAGTTGGGACCCGGGGGCTACTTATGGCTACACCTTC
TRBV7-9,TRBJ2-5,few,TRBD1,CASSRPDRPETQYF,TGTGCCAGCAGCCGCCCGGACAGGCCGGAGACCCAGTACTTC
TRBV28,TRBJ2-7,NA,NA,CASSQTNPAYEQYF,TGTGCCAGCAGCCAGACCAATCCCGCCTACGAGCAGTACTTC
TRBV28,TRBJ1-5,few,NA,CASSSPGGGNQPQHF,TGTGCCAGCAGTTCGCCTGGGGGTGGCAATCAGCCCCAGCATTTT